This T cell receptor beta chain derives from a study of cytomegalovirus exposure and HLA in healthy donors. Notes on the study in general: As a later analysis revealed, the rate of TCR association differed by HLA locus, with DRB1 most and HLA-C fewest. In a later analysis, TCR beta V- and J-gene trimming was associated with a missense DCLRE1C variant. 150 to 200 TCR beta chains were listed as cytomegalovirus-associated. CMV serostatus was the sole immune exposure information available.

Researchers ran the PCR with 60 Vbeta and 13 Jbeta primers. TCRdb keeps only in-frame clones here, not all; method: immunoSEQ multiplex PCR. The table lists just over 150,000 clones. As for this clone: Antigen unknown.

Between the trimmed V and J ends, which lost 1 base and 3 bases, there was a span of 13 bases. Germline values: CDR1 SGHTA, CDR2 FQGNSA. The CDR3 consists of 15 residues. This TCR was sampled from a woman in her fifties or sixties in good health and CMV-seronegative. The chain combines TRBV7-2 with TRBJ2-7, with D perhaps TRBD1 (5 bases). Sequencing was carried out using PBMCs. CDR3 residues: CASSLVAQGNYEQYF. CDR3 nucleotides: TGTGCCAGCAGCTTAGTCGCGCAGGGCAACTACGAGCAGTACTTC.